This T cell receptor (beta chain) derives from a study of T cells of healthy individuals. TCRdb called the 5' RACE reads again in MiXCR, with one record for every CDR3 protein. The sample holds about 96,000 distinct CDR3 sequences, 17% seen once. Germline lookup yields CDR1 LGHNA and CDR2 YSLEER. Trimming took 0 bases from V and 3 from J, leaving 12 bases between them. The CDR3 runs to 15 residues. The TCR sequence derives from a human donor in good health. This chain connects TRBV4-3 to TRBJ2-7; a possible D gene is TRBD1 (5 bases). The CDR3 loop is CASSQDLAGLYEQYF. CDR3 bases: TGCGCCAGCAGCCAAGATCTGGCAGGGCTCTACGAGCAGTACTTC.